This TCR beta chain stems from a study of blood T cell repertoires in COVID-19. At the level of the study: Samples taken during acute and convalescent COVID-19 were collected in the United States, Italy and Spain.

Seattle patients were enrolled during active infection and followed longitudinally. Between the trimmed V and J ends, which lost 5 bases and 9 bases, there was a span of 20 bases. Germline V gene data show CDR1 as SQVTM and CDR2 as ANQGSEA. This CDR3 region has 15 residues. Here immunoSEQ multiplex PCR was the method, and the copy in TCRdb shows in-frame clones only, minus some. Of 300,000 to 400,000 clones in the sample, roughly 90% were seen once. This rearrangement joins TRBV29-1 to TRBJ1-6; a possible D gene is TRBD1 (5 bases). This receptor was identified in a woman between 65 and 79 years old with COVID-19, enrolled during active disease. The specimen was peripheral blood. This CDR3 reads CSVLPTGVPSSPLHF. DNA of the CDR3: TGCAGCGTTCTTCCGACGGGGGTACCAAGTTCACCCCTCCACTTT.